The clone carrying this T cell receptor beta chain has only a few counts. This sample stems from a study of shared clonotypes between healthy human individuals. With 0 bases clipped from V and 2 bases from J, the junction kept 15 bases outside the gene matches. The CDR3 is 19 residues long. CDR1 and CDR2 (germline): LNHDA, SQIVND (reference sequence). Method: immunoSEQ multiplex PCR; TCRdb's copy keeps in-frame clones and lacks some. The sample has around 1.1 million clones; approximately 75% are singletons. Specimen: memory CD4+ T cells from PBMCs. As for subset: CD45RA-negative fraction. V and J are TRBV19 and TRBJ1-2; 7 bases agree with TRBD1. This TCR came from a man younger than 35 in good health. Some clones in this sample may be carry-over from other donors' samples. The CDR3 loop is CASSIEGDSHIRPNYGYTF. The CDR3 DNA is TGTGCCAGTAGTATAGAGGGGGACAGCCATATTCGTCCCAACTATGGCTACACCTTC.